The present TCR beta chain was sequenced within a study of T cell repertoires in cytomegalovirus infection. Study as a whole: Public TCR beta signatures indicated both CMV infection and matching HLA type.

This clonotype has more than one count but fewer than ten. What it binds is unknown. Points from the study as a whole: The ex vivo response was dominated by HLA-C-restricted CMV-specific TCR beta clonotypes. Pooled public TCR beta family frequency picked out CMV carriers with the relevant HLA.

TCRdb reprocessed the reads via MiXCR and lists one record per CDR3 protein. The sample shows about 890,000 distinct CDR3 sequences, less than 35% of them seen only once. CDR1 and CDR2 (germline): DFQATT, SNEGSKA (reference sequence). This CDR3 has 10 residues. This specimen consisted of cultured CD8+ T cells from PBMCs, obtained from culture after CMV antigen stimulation. This chain joins TRBV20-1 and TRBJ1-1, with D possibly TRBD1 on 6 matching bases. The source of this sequence is a human donor in good health (CMV status not recorded). Some clones in this sample may be carry-over from other donors' samples. The CDR3 DNA is TGCAGCACAGGGACCGTTGAAGCTTTCTTT. Its protein is CSTGTVEAFF.